This entry features one T cell receptor beta chain sequence. Sample-barcoded 5' priming and a J-beta primer mix drove a second PCR of roughly 6 to 12 cycles. One entry per CDR3 protein, called by TCRdb with MiXCR from the 5' RACE reads. In the table there are more than 600,000 distinct CDR3 sequences, 20% to 25% of which are singletons. The data were taken from a study of blood T cells in healthy people across ages. The CDR3 contains 16 residues. Germline values: CDR1 MDHEN, CDR2 SYDVKM. J gave up 1 base and V 5 bases, and 8 bases lay outside the gene matches. This same sample was also part of a study on T cells of mothers and their children.

The TCR comes from a boy younger than 18 in good health. The chain couples TRBV28 to TRBJ1-1; 9 bases fit TRBD1. The specimen sequenced was blood. CDR3 loop: CASSSLGTGRNTEAFF. As DNA, the CDR3 is TGTGCCAGCAGTAGCCTCGGGACAGGGCGGAACACTGAAGCTTTCTTT.